This is a list of T cell receptor beta chains from one sample in a study of blood T cell repertoires in COVID-19. This table comes from immunoSEQ multiplex PCR, and its TCRdb copy is limited to in-frame clones, with some not included. The sample lists around 700,000 clones, about 90% occurring once. Sequences were obtained from peripheral blood. The receptors derive from a young woman with acute or convalescent COVID-19. Both conserved end residues are part of each CDR3. A D gene is named only where the DNA matches it firmly. For some rows the clone size is stated as once, few or many, or as a class when expanded; others skip it.

size,J,length,D,V,DNA,CDR3
-,TRBJ1-2,13,-,TRBV27,TGTGCCGAGGGTCATGCGGTTGGGGATGGCTACACCTTC,CAEGHAVGDGYTF
-,TRBJ2-2,15,-,TRBV5-1,TGCGCCAGCAGCCTACAGGGAGTTGACACCGGGGAGCTGTTTTTT,CASSLQGVDTGELFF
-,TRBJ1-6,15,TRBD1,TRBV9,TGTGCCAGCAGCCGAGGACAGGGTGGAAATTCACCCCTCCACTTT,CASSRGQGGNSPLHF
-,TRBJ1-4,15,-,TRBV4-1,TGCGCCAGCAGCCAAGACCCAGGGGCTAGGGAAAAACTGTTTTTT,CASSQDPGAREKLFF
-,TRBJ1-2,14,-,TRBV5-1,TGCGCCAGCACCCCTGAGGGTCTCAACTATGGCTACACCTTC,CASTPEGLNYGYTF
-,TRBJ1-6,14,-,TRBV28,TGTGCCAGCAGTTCCAGGTCCTCGGATTCACCCCTCCACTTT,CASSSRSSDSPLHF
once,TRBJ2-1,15,TRBD2,TRBV9,TGTGCCAGCAGCGCGGGGGGGCCGGCCTACAATGAGCAGTTCTTC,CASSAGGPAYNEQFF
-,TRBJ1-6,15,TRBD1,TRBV9,TGTGCCAGCAGCGCCACAGGGACAGGGTTAAGAGCCCTCCACTTT,CASSATGTGLRALHF
-,TRBJ1-3,13,-,TRBV18,TGTGCCAGCTCACGAGAGGAGGGACCCACCATATATTTT,CASSREEGPTIYF
-,TRBJ2-1,13,TRBD1,TRBV2,TGTGCCAGCTCGAAAACAGGGGCTACCGAGCAGTTCTTC,CASSKTGATEQFF
-,TRBJ1-5,15,-,TRBV7-8,TGTGCCAGCAGCTTAGGGGAGACAGGCGCTCAGCCCCAGCATTTT,CASSLGETGAQPQHF
-,TRBJ2-5,13,TRBD1,TRBV18,TGTGCCAGCTCTGACAGGGTGGGAGAAGCCCAGTACTTC,CASSDRVGEAQYF
-,TRBJ1-3,16,-,TRBV18,TGTGCCAGCTCACCCAGGGCAGGGTCTGGTGGAAACACCATATATTTT,CASSPRAGSGGNTIYF
-,TRBJ2-3,12,-,TRBV29-1,TGCAGCGTTGAAGATGGAACCCCGGGGCAGTATTTT,CSVEDGTPGQYF
-,TRBJ2-1,17,TRBD1,TRBV15,TGTGCCACCAGCAGTCCCCCGTGGGGGACAGAATACAATGAGCAGTTCTTC,CATSSPPWGTEYNEQFF
-,TRBJ1-1,13,-,TRBV9,TGTGCCAGCAGTCCTGGGCGGGACACTGAAGCTTTCTTT,CASSPGRDTEAFF
-,TRBJ1-1,14,-,TRBV5-4,TGTGCCAGCAGCCCTTTACCTGGGCCCCGTGGGGCTTTCTTT,CASSPLPGPRGAFF
-,TRBJ1-2,13,-,TRBV14,TGTGCCAGCAGCCAAGAAGTCAGCTATGGCTACACCTTC,CASSQEVSYGYTF
-,TRBJ1-5,14,TRBD1,TRBV15,TGTGCCACCAGCCCCCGGACAGGGAGCCAGCCCCAGCATTTT,CATSPRTGSQPQHF
-,TRBJ2-2,14,-,TRBV6-1,TGTGCCAGCAGTGACCCTAAAAGGGGCGGGGAGCTGTTTTTT,CASSDPKRGGELFF
-,TRBJ1-1,15,TRBD1,TRBV19,TGTGCCAGTACCACTTTCCGGGACAGGGACACTGAAGCTTTCTTT,CASTTFRDRDTEAFF
-,TRBJ1-4,15,TRBD1,TRBV6-2/TRBV6-3,TGTGCCAGCAGTCCCTCCGGACAGGGGAACGAAAAACTGTTTTTT,CASSPSGQGNEKLFF
-,TRBJ2-3,16,TRBD2,TRBV7-9,TGTGCCAGCAGCCAACTAGCGGGGGGTCCCACAGATACGCAGTATTTT,CASSQLAGGPTDTQYF
-,TRBJ2-7,13,-,TRBV12-5,TGTGCTAGTGGGACAGGATCCTCCTACGAGCAGTACTTC,CASGTGSSYEQYF
few,TRBJ1-1,15,TRBD1,TRBV19,TGTGCCAGTAGTAAAAGGGGGACAGTAAACACTGAAGCTTTCTTT,CASSKRGTVNTEAFF
-,TRBJ1-2,14,-,TRBV2,TGTGCCACCACGTTAGGAACAGGCCCTTATGGCTACACCTTC,CATTLGTGPYGYTF
once,TRBJ2-7,15,-,TRBV7-9,TGTGCCAGCAGTCGAGCCGGGACATTCTTCTACGAGCAGTACTTC,CASSRAGTFFYEQYF
-,TRBJ1-4,16,-,TRBV12-5,TGTGCTAGTGGTTTTGCACAGGGCTCAACTAATGAAAAACTGTTTTTT,CASGFAQGSTNEKLFF
once,TRBJ1-1,15,TRBD1,TRBV19,TGTGCCAGTAGTAGTCCGGGACAGGGGGCCACCGGGGCTTTCTTT,CASSSPGQGATGAFF
-,TRBJ1-6,14,-,TRBV30,TGTGCCTGGAGTGTAACTAATCGGAATTCACCCCTCCACTTT,CAWSVTNRNSPLHF
-,TRBJ2-2,14,-,TRBV19,TGTGCCAGTACCCCTCCTACGAACACCGGGGAGCTGTTTTTT,CASTPPTNTGELFF
-,TRBJ1-4,15,TRBD1,TRBV5-5,TGTGCCAGCAGCTGGCAGGGACAGGGTAGTGAAAAACTGTTTTTT,CASSWQGQGSEKLFF
-,TRBJ2-7,16,-,TRBV19,TGTGCCACCTCCACTCCGGGACTTCCTAACTCCTACGAGCAGTACTTC,CATSTPGLPNSYEQYF
-,TRBJ2-5,14,-,TRBV2,TGTGCCAGCTGGAGGGGCCGGTGGGGGGAGACCCAGTACTTC,CASWRGRWGETQYF
once,TRBJ1-6,17,-,TRBV2,TGTGCCAGCAGTGAATTGACAGCTCGCTCCTATAATTCACCCCTCCACTTT,CASSELTARSYNSPLHF
-,TRBJ1-2,13,-,TRBV9,TGTGCCAGCAGCGCACAGGTTACCTATGGCTACACCTTC,CASSAQVTYGYTF
-,TRBJ2-7,15,TRBD1,TRBV7-9,TGTGCCAGCAGCTTCGGACAGGGGCGCTACTACGAGCAGTACTTC,CASSFGQGRYYEQYF
-,TRBJ2-1,13,-,TRBV5-1,TGCGCCAGCAGCTTGCAGGGTCGGAATGAGCAGTTCTTC,CASSLQGRNEQFF
-,TRBJ1-2,13,-,TRBV19,TGTGCCAGTAGTATACGCCGACAGCCTGGCTACACCTTC,CASSIRRQPGYTF
-,TRBJ1-5,18,-,TRBV12-5,TGTGCTAGTGGTGACCTACAGGGAAGCCAGAGAGGCAATCAGCCCCAGCATTTT,CASGDLQGSQRGNQPQHF
few,TRBJ1-2,13,-,TRBV10-3,TGTGCCATCAGTGAGTCGCCGGGGGATGGCTACACCTTC,CAISESPGDGYTF